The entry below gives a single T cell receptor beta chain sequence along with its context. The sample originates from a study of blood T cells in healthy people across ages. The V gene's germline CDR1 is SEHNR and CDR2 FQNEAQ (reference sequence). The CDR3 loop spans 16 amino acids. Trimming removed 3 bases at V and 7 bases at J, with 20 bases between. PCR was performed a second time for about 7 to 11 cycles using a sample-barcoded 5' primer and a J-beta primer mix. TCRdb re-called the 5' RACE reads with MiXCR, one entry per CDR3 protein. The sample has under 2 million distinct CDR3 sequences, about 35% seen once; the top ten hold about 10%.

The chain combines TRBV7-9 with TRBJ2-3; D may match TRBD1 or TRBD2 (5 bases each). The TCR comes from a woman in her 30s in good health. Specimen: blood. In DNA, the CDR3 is TGTGCCAGCAGCTTTCCCTTGGGGACCCAACAAAATACGCAGTATTTT. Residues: CASSFPLGTQQNTQYF.